This T cell receptor beta chain was observed in a study of cytomegalovirus exposure and HLA in healthy donors. For the study at large: About 200 million T cells yielded approximately 100 million unique TCR beta sequences, as an earlier analysis found.

In the case of this clone: The target antigen is unknown. Here the CDR3 omits its conserved ending phenylalanine or tryptophan, so a read error is the likely source. It is unclear where the CDR3 begins or ends on the DNA, so no DNA is shown, and the CDR3 is as TCRdb lists it.

60 Vbeta and 13 Jbeta primers were used in PCR. Generated by immunoSEQ multiplex PCR, the TCRdb table keeps only in-frame clones and is missing some. The sample shows more than 95,000 clones, 81% of them seen only once. Study findings and constraints: Published work reported that the classifier diagnosed cytomegalovirus status with high specificity and sensitivity. Researchers reportedly found TCR beta sequences accurately predicted most subjects' HLA-A and HLA-B alleles. Using a false discovery rate of 0.05, a later analysis showed that 15,000 to 20,000 TCR beta sequences were associated with HLA alleles.

The CDR3 is made up of 10 amino acids, end residues included. The germline V gene encodes CDR1 SEHNR and CDR2 FQNEAQ (reference sequence). The sequenced material came from PBMCs. This chain links TRBV7-9 with TRBJ1-2; TRBD1 is taken as the D call from the table, unchecked against the DNA. This clonotype originated in a man younger than 35 in good health and CMV-seronegative. This CDR3 is CASSPTVALL.